The subject of this entry is one T cell receptor (beta chain). Its antigen remains unknown. This CDR3 comprises 14 residues. The V gene lost 7 bases and the J gene lost 3 bases, with 16 bases spanning the gap. The germline gives CDR1 MGHRA, CDR2 YSYEKL. Donors were healthy Caucasian individuals from Russia aged roughly 6 to 90. These data come from a study of blood T cells in healthy people across ages. A J-beta primer mix and a sample-barcoded 5' primer were used in a second PCR of roughly 7 to 12 cycles. Each cDNA molecule, via a template-switch adaptor with 12 random nucleotides, was tagged. TCRdb re-called the 5' RACE reads with MiXCR, one entry per CDR3 protein. This sample has about 1.4 million distinct CDR3 sequences; roughly 59% occur once, and the top ten carry over 6.5%. Overall study findings and caveats: Donors of long life had a larger count of naive CD4+ cells and greater diversity than aged donors. Observed TCR beta diversity showed a strong correlation with the percentage of naive T cells as measured by flow cytometry.

The clonotype originates from a man aged 18 to 29 in good health. Sequenced input: blood. The chain is built from TRBV4-1 and TRBJ2-7; a weak D match, TRBD2 (5 bases). CDR3 in amino acids: CASNQPSTSYEQYF. In nucleotides, the CDR3 is TGCGCCAGCAACCAGCCGAGTACTAGCTACGAGCAGTACTTC.